Presented here are 9 T cell receptor beta chains from one specimen sequenced in a study of breast tumors, draining lymph nodes, adjacent tissues. Axillary draining lymph nodes of breast cancer patients supplied the node samples. Each CDR3 protein gets one entry after TCRdb re-called the multiplex PCR reads with MiXCR. The sample includes fewer than 200,000 distinct CDR3 sequences, approximately 33% of them seen just once. The specimen was axillary lymph node tissue. These receptors came from a female donor with breast cancer. Some clones in this sample may be carry-over from other donors' samples.

This clonotype was detected many times. This chain connects TRBV7-2 to TRBJ2-3, with a possible D match to TRBD2 (7 bases). V was shortened by 5 bases and J by 3 bases, with 21 bases between the two germline ends. Germline CDR1 is SGHTA and CDR2 is FQGNSA. The CDR3 has 17 amino acids. The CDR3 DNA follows: TGTGCCAGCAGCCAACGCCTCGGAGGGGGGGTAACAGATACGCAGTATTTT. It codes for CASSQRLGGGVTDTQYF.

V and J are TRBV4-2 and TRBJ1-2; perhaps TRBD1 as D (5 bases). Germline values: CDR1 LGHNA, CDR2 YNFKEQ. This CDR3 is built from 16 residues. Between the trimmed V and J ends, which lost 0 bases and 0 bases, there was a span of 11 bases. The CDR3 coding sequence is TGTGCCAGCAGCCAAGAGGGGCGCAGTTCTAACTATGGCTACACCTTC. Translated: CASSQEGRSSNYGYTF.

The table lists this clonotype with a few counts. The chain joins TRBV6-5 to TRBJ2-1; 15 nucleotides line up with TRBD2. Trimming removed 4 bases from V and 5 bases from J; junction bases left unmatched: 6. CDR1 MNHEY and CDR2 SVGAGI come from the germline V gene. The CDR3 totals 17 residues. CDR3 residues: CASSSGLAGGGDNEQFF. CDR3 DNA sequence: TGTGCCAGCAGTTCGGGACTAGCGGGAGGAGGGGACAATGAGCAGTTCTTC.

The table lists this clonotype with many counts. J is TRBJ2-7 and V is TRBV13, with TRBD2 matching 8 bases. The CDR3 runs to 17 residues. V lost 5 bases, J lost 2 bases, and 14 bases stayed unmatched. Germline V lookup: CDR1 PRHDT, CDR2 FYEKMQ (reference sequence). CDR3: CASSPQKAGVEPYEQYF. The CDR3 DNA sequence: TGTGCCAGCAGCCCCCAGAAAGCGGGAGTCGAACCCTACGAGCAGTACTTC.

This clonotype was observed at least ten times. This chain connects TRBV4-2 to TRBJ2-3; possibly TRBD1 or TRBD2 for D (6 bases each). Per the germline V gene, CDR1 is LGHNA and CDR2 is YNFKEQ. Trimming shortened V by 1 base and J by 1 base, and 15 bases separated the two germline ends. The CDR3 spans 17 residues. The CDR3 region is CASSQVGRGPRTDTQYF. The CDR3 coding sequence is TGTGCCAGCAGCCAAGTTGGTCGGGGGCCCCGCACAGATACGCAGTATTTT.

This clonotype was seen at least ten times. V is TRBV2 and J is TRBJ2-3; a possible D gene is TRBD2 (6 bases). The V gene's germline CDR1 is SNHLY and CDR2 FYNNEI. This CDR3 comprises 15 residues. V lost 5 bases to trimming and J lost 2 bases, with 14 bases between them. The CDR3 sequence: CASSQGGLNTDTQYF. The CDR3 nucleotides are TGTGCCAGCAGTCAGGGAGGACTCAACACAGATACGCAGTATTTT.

In this sample, this clonotype turned up many times. The rearrangement joins TRBV19 to TRBJ1-2; unclear D gene. Germline V gene data show CDR1 as LNHDA and CDR2 as SQIVND (reference sequence). The CDR3 length is 13 residues. V lost 3 bases, J lost 4 bases, and 9 bases lay in between. The CDR3 DNA sequence: TGTGCCAGTAGTATTGGCAAAGCCTATGGCTACACCTTC. It encodes CASSIGKAYGYTF.

A word on this clonotype: No DNA is shown, since the ends of the CDR3 on it are uncertain; the CDR3 is the one TCRdb lists. The chain uses TRBV25-1 and TRBJ1-4. The CDR3 sequence runs 19 residues, both termini included. CDR1 is MGHDK, CDR2 SYGVNS, per germline. The CDR3 region is CASIYLCSVEGATNEKLFF.

As regards this clonotype: Likely a read error: the CDR3 ends without its conserved phenylalanine or tryptophan. The chain couples TRBV5-1 to TRBJ1-1; TRBD1 might be the D (5 bases). The CDR3 is made up of 17 amino acids. Per germline, CDR1 SGHRS and CDR2 YFSETQ. Between the trimmed V and J ends, which lost 1 base and 3 bases, there was a span of 19 bases. CDR3 residues: CASSLSPPGKRDTEAFL. The CDR3 DNA sequence: TGCGCCAGCAGCTTGAGCCCCCCAGGGAAGAGGGACACTGAAGCTTTCTTG.